This TCR beta chain was identified during a study of blood T cell repertoires in COVID-19. About the research overall: Samples of COVID-19 (acute and convalescent) were obtained from the United States, Italy and Spain. PBMCs, B-cell-depleted T cells, or T cells provided the cDNA or gDNA that made up the material.

Per the authors' pipeline: Amplifying reference gene primers gave estimates of nucleated cell counts. TCRdb's table, derived via immunoSEQ multiplex PCR, lists solely in-frame clones and lacks some. V and J calls plus clone size are reproduced from that table; the DNA served to infer D and trimming. This table holds about 84,000 clones, about 86% found once. V lost 0 bases to trimming and J lost 8 bases, with 9 bases between them. Germline V CDR1 and CDR2: SGHDT, YYEEEE. The CDR3 spans 13 residues. V and J are TRBV5-6 and TRBJ2-1; D perhaps matches TRBD2 (5 bases). Input material: peripheral blood. The sequence derives from a man aged 80 or over with active or convalescent COVID-19. CDR3 in DNA: TGTGCCAGCAGCTTGGTCGCGGGTTATGAGCAGTTCTTC. This codes for CASSLVAGYEQFF.